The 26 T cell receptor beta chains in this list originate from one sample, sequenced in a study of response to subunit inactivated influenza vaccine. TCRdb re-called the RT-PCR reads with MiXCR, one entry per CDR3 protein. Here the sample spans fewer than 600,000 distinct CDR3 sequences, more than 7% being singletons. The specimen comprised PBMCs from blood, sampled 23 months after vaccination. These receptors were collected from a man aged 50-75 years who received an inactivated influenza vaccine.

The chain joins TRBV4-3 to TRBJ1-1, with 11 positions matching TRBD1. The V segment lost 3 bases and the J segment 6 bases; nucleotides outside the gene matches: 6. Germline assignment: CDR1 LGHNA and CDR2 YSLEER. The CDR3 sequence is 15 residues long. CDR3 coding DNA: TGCGCCAGCAGCCACGGGACAGGGGGAGATGCTGAAGCTTTCTTT. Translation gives CASSHGTGGDAEAFF.

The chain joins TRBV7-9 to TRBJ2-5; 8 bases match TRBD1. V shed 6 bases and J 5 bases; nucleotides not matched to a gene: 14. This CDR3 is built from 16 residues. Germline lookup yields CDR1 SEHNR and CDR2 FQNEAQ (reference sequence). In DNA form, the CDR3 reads TGTGCCAGCAGTGAAACCCCGGACAGGGTGGACGAGACCCAGTACTTC. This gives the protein CASSETPDRVDETQYF.

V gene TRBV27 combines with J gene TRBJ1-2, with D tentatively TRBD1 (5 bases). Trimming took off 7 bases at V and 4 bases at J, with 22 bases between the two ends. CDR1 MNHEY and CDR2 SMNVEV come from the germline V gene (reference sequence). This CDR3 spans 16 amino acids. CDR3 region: CASMSGPPGPIYGYTF. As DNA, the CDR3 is TGTGCCAGCATGTCGGGCCCCCCGGGACCGATCTATGGCTACACCTTC.

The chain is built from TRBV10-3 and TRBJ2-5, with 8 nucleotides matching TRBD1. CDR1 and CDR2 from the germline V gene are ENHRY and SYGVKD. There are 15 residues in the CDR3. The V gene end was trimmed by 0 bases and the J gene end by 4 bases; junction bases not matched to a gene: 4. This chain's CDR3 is CAISESQGARETQYF. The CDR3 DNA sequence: TGTGCCATCAGTGAGTCGCAGGGGGCTAGAGAGACCCAGTACTTC.

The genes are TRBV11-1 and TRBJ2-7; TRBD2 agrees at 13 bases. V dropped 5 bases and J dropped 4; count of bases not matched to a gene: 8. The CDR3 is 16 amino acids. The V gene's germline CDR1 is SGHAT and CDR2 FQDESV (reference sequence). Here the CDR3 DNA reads TGTGCCAGCAGCCCAAGGACTAGCGGGAGTGTTTACGAGCAGTACTTC. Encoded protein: CASSPRTSGSVYEQYF. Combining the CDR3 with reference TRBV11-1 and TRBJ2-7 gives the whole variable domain EAEVAQSPRYKITEKSQAVAFWCDPISGHATLYWYRQILGQGPELLVQFQDESVVDDSQLPKDRFSAERLKGVDSTLKIQPAELGDSAMYLCASSPRTSGSVYEQYFGPGTRLTVT.

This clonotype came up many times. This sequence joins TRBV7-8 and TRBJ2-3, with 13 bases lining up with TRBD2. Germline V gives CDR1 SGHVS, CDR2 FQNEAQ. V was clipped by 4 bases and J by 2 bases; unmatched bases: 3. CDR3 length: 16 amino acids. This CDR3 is CASSSGLAGVTDTQYF. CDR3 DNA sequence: TGTGCCAGCAGCTCCGGACTAGCGGGGGTCACAGATACGCAGTATTTT.

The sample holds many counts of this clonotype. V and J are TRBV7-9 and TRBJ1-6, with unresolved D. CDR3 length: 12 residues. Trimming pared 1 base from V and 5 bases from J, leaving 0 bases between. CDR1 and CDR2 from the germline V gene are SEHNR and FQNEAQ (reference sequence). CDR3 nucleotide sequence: TGTGCCAGCAGCTTAGATAATTCACCCCTCCACTTT. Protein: CASSLDNSPLHF.

CDR3 nucleotide sequence: TGCGCCAGCAGCCGGACGACTAGCGGGAGCGGGGAAGCCTACGAGCAGTACTTC. Translation: CASSRTTSGSGEAYEQYF. The chain employs TRBV5-1 and TRBJ2-7; 12 bases agree with TRBD2. From germline, CDR1 is SGHRS and CDR2 YFSETQ. The length of the CDR3 is 18 residues. With V trimmed by 4 bases and J by 2 bases, 13 bases remained unmatched. Based on the CDR3 plus reference TRBV5-1 and TRBJ2-7, the full variable domain is KAGVTQTPRYLIKTRGQQVTLSCSPISGHRSVSWYQQTPGQGLQFLFEYFSETQRNKGNFPGRFSGRQFSNSRSEMNVSTLELGDSALYLCASSRTTSGSGEAYEQYFGPGTRLTVT.

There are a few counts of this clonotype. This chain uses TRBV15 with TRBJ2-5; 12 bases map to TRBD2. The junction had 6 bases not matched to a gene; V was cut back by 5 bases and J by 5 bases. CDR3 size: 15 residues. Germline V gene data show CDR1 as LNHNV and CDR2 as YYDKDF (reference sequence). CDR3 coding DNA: TGTGCCACCAGCGGCCGACTAGCGGGAGTGGAGACCCAGTACTTC. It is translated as CATSGRLAGVETQYF.

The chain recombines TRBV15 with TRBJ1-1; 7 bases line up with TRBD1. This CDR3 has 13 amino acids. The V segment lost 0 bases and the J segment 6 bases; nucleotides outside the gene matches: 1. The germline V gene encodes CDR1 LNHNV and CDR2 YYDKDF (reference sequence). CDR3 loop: CATSRDRGSEAFF. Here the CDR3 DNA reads TGTGCCACCAGCAGAGACAGGGGGTCTGAAGCTTTCTTT.

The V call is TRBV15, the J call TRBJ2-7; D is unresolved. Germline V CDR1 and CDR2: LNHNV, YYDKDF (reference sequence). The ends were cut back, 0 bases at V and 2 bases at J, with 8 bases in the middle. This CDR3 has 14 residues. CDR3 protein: CATSRDQGPYEQYF. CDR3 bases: TGTGCCACCAGCAGAGATCAAGGGCCCTACGAGCAGTACTTC.

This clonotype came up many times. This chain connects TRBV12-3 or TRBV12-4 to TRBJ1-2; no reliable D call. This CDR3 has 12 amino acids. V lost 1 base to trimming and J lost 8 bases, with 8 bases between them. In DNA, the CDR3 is TGTGCCAGCAGTTTAGAGGGAGGAGGCTACACCTTC. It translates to CASSLEGGGYTF.

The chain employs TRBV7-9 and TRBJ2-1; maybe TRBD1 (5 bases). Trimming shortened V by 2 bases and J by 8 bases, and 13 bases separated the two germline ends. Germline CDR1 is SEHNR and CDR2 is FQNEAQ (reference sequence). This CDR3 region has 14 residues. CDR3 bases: TGTGCCAGCAGCTTACGACAGCTCCTAGATGAGCAGTTCTTC. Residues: CASSLRQLLDEQFF.

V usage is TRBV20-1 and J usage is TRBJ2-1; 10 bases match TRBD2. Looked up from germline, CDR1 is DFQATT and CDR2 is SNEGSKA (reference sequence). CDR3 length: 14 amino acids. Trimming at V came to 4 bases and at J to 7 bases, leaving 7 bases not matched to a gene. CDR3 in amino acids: CSANPTSGVNEQFF. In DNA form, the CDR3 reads TGCAGTGCTAATCCCACTAGCGGGGTGAATGAGCAGTTCTTC.

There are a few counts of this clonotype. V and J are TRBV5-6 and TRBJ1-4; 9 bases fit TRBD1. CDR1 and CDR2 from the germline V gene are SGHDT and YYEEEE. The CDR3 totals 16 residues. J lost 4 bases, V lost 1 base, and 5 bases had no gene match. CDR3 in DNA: TGTGCCAGCAGCTTGAGCGGGACAGGGAATAATGAAAAACTGTTTTTT. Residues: CASSLSGTGNNEKLFF.

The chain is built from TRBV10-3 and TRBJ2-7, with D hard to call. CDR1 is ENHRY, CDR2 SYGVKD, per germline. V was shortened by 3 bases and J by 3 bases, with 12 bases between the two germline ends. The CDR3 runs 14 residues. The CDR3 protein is CAISDPAADYEQYF. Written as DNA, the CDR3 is TGTGCCATCAGTGATCCCGCGGCAGACTACGAGCAGTACTTC.

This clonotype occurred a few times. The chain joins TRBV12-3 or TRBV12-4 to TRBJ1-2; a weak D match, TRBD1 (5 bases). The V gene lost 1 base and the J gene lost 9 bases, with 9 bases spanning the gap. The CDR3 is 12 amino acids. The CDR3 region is CASSLGGVSYTF. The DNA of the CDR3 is TGTGCCAGCAGTTTAGGGGGGGTAAGCTACACCTTC.

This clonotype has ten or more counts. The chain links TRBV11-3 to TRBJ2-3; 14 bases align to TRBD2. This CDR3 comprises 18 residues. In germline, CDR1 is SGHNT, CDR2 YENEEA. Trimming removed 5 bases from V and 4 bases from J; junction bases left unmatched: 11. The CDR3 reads CASSPSGTSGRRADTQYF. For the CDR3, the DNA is TGTGCCAGCAGCCCATCCGGGACTAGCGGGAGAAGGGCAGATACGCAGTATTTT.

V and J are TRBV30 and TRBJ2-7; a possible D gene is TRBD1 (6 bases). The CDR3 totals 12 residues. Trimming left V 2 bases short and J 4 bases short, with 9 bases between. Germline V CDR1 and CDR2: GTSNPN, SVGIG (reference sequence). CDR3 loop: CAWSYRAYEQYF. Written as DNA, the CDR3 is TGTGCCTGGAGTTACAGGGCTTACGAGCAGTACTTC.

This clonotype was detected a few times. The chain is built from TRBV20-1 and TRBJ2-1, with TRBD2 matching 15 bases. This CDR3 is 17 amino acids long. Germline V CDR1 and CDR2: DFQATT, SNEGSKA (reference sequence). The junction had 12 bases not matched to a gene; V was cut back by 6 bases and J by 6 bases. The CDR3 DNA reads TGCAGTGCCCAGAACTTGGGACTAGCGGGAGGTGGCAATGAGCAGTTCTTC. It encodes CSAQNLGLAGGGNEQFF.

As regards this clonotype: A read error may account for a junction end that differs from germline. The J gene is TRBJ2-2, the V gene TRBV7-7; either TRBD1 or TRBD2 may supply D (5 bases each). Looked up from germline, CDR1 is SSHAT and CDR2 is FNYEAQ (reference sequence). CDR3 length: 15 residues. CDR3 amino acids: CASSPRDAPSGELFF. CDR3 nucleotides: TGTGCTAGCAGCCCCCGGGACGCCCCGTCCGGGGAGCTGTTTTTT.

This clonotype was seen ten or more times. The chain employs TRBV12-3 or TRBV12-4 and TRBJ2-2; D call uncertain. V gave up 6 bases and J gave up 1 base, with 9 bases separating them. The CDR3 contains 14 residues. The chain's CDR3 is CASRRIRNTGELFF. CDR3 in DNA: TGTGCCAGCAGGAGGATCCGGAACACCGGGGAGCTGTTTTTT.

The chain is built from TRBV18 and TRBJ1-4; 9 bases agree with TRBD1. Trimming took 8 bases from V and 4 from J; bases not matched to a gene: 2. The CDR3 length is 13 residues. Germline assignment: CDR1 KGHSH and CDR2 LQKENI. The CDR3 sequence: CASGTGFNEKLFF. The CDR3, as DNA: TGTGCCAGCGGGACAGGGTTTAATGAAAAACTGTTTTTT. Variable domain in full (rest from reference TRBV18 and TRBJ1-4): NAGVMQNPRHLVRRRGQEARLRCSPMKGHSHVYWYRQLPEEGLKFMVYLQKENIIDESGMPKERFSAEFPKEGPSILRIQQVVRGDSAAYFCASGTGFNEKLFFGSGTQLSVL.

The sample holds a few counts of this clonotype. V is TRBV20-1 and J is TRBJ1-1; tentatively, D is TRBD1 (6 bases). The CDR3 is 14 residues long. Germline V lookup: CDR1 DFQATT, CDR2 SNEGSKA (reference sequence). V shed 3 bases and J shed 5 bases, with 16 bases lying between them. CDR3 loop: CSASMNRAGTEAFF. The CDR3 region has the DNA TGCAGTGCTAGCATGAACAGGGCTGGAACTGAAGCTTTCTTT.

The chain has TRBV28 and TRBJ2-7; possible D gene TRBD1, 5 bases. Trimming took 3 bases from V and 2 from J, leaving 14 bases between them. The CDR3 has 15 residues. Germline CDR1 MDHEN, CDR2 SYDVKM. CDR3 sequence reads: CASSFWGQTAYEQYF. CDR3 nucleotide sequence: TGTGCCAGCAGTTTTTGGGGCCAGACCGCCTACGAGCAGTACTTC.

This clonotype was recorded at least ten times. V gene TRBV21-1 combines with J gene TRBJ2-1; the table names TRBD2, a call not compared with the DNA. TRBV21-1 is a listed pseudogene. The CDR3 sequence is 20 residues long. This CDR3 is CASSKWGLAGGPSSYNEQFF. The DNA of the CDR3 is TGTGCCAGCAGCAAATGGGGACTAGCGGGAGGGCCGAGCTCCTACAATGAGCAGTTCTTC.